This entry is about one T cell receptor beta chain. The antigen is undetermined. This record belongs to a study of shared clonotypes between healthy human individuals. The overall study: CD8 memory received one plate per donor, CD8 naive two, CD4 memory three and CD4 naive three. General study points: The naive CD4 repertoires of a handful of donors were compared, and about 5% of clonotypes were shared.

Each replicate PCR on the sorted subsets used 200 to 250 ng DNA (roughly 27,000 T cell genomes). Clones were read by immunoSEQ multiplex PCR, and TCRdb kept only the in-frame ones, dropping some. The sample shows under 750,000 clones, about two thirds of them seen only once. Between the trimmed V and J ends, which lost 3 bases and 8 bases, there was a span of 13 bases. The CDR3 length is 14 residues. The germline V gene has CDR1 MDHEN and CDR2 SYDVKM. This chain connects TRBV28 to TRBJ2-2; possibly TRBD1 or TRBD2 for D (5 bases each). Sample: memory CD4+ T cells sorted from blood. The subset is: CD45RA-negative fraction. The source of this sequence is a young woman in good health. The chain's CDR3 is CASSFRDLHGELFF. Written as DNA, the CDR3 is TGTGCCAGCAGTTTCCGGGACCTCCATGGGGAGCTGTTTTTT. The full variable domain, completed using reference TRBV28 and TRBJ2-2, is DVKVTQSSRYLVKRTGEKVFLECVQDMDHENMFWYRQDPGLGLRLIYFSYDVKMKEKGDIPEGYSVSREKKERFSLILESASTNQTSMYLCASSFRDLHGELFFGEGSRLTVL.